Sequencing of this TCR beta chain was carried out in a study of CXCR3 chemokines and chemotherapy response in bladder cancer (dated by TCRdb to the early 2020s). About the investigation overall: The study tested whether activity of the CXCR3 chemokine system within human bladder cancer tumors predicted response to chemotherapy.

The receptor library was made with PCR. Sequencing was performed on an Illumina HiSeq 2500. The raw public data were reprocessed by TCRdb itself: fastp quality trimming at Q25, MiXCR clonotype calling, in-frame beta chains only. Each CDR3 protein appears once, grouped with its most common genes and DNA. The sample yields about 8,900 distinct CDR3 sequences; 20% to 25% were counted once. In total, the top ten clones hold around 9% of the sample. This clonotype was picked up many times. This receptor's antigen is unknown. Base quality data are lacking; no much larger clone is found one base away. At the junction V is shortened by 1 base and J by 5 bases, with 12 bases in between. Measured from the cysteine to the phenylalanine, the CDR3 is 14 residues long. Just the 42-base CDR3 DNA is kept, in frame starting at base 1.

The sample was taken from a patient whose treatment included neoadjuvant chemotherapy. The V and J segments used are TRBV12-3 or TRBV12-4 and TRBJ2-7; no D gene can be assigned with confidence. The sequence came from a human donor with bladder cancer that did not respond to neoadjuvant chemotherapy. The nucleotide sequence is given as TGTGCCAGCAGTTTAGGCACCCGACGCCACGAGCAGTACTTC. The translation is CASSLGTRRHEQYF.